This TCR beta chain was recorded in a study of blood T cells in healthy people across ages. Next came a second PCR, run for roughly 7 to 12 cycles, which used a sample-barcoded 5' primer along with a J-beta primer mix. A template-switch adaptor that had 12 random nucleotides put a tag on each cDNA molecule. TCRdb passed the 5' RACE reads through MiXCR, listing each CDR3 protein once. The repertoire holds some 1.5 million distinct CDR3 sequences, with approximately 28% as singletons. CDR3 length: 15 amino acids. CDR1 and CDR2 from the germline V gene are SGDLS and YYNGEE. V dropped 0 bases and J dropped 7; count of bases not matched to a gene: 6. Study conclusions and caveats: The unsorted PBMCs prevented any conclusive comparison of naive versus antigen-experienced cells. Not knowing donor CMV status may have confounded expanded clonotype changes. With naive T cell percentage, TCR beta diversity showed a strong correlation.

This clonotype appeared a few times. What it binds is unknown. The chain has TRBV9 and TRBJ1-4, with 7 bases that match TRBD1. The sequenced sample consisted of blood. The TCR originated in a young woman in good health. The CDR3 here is CASSVEVTGREKLFF. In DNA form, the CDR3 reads TGTGCCAGCAGCGTAGAAGTGACAGGGCGTGAAAAACTGTTTTTT.